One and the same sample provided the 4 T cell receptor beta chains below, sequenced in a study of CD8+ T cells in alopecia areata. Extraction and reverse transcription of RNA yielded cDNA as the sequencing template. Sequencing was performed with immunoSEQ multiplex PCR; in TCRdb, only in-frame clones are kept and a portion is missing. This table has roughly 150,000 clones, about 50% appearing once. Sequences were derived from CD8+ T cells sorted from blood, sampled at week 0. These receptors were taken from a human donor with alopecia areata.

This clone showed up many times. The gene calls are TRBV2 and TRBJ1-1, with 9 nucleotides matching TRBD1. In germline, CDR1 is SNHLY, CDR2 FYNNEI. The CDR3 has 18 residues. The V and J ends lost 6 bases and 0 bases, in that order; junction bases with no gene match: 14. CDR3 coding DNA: TGTGCCAGCAGCGCCGGGACAGGGTATGGATCCATGAACACTGAAGCTTTCTTT. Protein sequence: CASSAGTGYGSMNTEAFF.

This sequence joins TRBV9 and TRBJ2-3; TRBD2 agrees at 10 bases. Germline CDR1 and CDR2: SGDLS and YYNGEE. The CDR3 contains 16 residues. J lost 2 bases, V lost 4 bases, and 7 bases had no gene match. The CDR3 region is CASSPQSGGDTDTQYF. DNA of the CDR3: TGTGCCAGCAGCCCCCAGAGCGGGGGGGACACAGATACGCAGTATTTT. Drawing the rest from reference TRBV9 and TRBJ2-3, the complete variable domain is DSGVTQTPKHLITATGQRVTLRCSPRSGDLSVYWYQQSLDQGLQFLIQYYNGEERAKGNILERFSAQQFPDLHSELNLSSLELGDSALYFCASSPQSGGDTDTQYFGPGTRLTVL.

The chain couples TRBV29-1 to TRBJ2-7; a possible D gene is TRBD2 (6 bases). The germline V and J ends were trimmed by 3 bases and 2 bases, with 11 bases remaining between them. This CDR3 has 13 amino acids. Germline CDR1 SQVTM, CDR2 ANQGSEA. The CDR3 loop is CSVDSEGTYEQYF. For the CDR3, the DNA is TGCAGCGTTGATTCGGAGGGTACCTACGAGCAGTACTTC.

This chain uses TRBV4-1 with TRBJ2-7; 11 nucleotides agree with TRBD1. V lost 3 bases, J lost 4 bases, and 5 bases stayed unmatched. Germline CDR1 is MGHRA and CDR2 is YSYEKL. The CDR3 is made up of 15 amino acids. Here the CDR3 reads CASSQRTGGTYEQYF. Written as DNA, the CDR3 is TGCGCCAGCAGCCAGCGGACAGGGGGCACATACGAGCAGTACTTC.